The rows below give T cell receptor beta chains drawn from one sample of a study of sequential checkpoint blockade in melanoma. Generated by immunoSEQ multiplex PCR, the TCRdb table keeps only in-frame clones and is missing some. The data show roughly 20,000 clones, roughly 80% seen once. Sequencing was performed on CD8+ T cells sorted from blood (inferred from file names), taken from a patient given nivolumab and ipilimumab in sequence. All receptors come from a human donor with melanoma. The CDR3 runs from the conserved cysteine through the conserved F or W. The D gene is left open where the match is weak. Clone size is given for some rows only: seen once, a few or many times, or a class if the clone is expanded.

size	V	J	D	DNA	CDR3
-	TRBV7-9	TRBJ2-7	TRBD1	TGTGCCAGTGGACAGGGGTCCCCCTACGAGCAGTACTTC	CASGQGSPYEQYF
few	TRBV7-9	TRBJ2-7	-	TGTGCCAGCAGCCTCTCGACAGGCCGCTACGAGCAGTACTTC	CASSLSTGRYEQYF
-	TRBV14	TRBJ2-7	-	TGTGCCAGCAGCCGTGATGTGACAGATATCTACGAGCAGTACTTC	CASSRDVTDIYEQYF
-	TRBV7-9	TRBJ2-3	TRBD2	TGTGCCAGCAGTACTAGCGGGGCATACGATACGCAGTATTTT	CASSTSGAYDTQYF
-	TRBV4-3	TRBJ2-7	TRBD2	TGCGCCAGCAGCCAAGCCTCCGGACCAATAGCGGGCGACGAGCAGTACTTC	CASSQASGPIAGDEQYF
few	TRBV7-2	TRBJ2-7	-	TGTGCCAGCAGCTTGGGCAGAATCTACGAGCAGTACTTC	CASSLGRIYEQYF
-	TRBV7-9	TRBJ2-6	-	TGTGCCAGCAGGTTACACAACTCTGGGGCCAACGTCCTGACTTTC	CASRLHNSGANVLTF
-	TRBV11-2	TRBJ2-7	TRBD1	TGTGCCAGCAGCCCCCCCCGCACGACAGGGAGCGAGCAGTACTTC	CASSPPRTTGSEQYF
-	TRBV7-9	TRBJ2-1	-	TGTGCCAGCAGCCCCCAGGCCGCGTACAATGAGCAGTTCTTC	CASSPQAAYNEQFF
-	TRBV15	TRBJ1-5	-	TGTGCCACCTGGGGGGGATATAGCAATCAGCCCCAGCATTTT	CATWGGYSNQPQHF
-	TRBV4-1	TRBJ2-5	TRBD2	TGCGCCAGCAGCCAACCCTTCACGGAGGGAGGGGAGACCCAGTACTTC	CASSQPFTEGGETQYF
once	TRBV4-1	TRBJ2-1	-	TGCGCCAGCAGCCAAGCGGTTAATGAGCAGTTCTTC	CASSQAVNEQFF
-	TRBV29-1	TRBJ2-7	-	TGCAGCGTTGAAGATTTTACAGGGTACTCCTACGAGCAGTACTTC	CSVEDFTGYSYEQYF
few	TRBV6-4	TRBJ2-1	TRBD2	TGTGCCAGCAGTGACTCGGCGGGGGTTGGAAATGAGCAGTTCTTC	CASSDSAGVGNEQFF
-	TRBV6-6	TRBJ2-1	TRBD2	TGTGCCAGCCTGAGTGGCGGGAGACCGTTCTTC	CASLSGGRPFF
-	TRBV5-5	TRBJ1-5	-	TGTGCCAGCAGCTTGTCACAGACAGGTGGGCCCCAGCATTTT	CASSLSQTGGPQHF
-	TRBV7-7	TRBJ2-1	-	TGTGCCAGCAGCCTGGTGGCGGGCTCCTACAATGAGCAGTTCTTC	CASSLVAGSYNEQFF
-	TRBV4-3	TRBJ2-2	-	TGCGCCAGCAGCCAAGACGCCACTAACCCAGGGGCCGGGGAGCTGTTTTTT	CASSQDATNPGAGELFF
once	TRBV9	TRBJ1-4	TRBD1	TGTGCCAGCAGCCCCGGGACAGGGGACGAGGAAAAACTGTTTTTT	CASSPGTGDEEKLFF
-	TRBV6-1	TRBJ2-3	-	TGTGCCAGCAGTGAATTGGGCGGCGAAGGGGCAGATACGCAGTATTTT	CASSELGGEGADTQYF
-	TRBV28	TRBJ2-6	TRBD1	TGTGCCAGCAGTTTTGCGGCAGGGGGAGATACTGGGGCCAACGTCCTGACTTTC	CASSFAAGGDTGANVLTF
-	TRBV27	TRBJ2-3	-	TGTGCCAGCAGTTTATCGCTCCCCGGAGATACGCAGTATTTT	CASSLSLPGDTQYF
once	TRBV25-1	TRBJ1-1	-	TGTGCCAGCAGTTTAGGGGGATTCACTGAAGCTTTCTTT	CASSLGGFTEAFF
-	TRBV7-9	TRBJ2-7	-	TGTGCCAGCAGCTTAGGGGCAAATCCTCTCCACGAGCAGTACTTC	CASSLGANPLHEQYF
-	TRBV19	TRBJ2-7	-	TGTGCCAGTAGTACGAGTCCCTACGAGCAGTACTTC	CASSTSPYEQYF
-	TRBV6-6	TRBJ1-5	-	TGTGCCAGCGGGCGACAGCCCCAGCATTTT	CASGRQPQHF
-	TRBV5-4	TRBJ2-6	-	TGTGCCAGCAGCTCTACTCTGTCTGGGGCCAACGTCCTGGCTTTC	CASSSTLSGANVLAF
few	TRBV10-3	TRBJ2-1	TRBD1	TGTGCCATCGCCCGAGACAGGGGTTCCTACAATGAGCAGTTCTTC	CAIARDRGSYNEQFF
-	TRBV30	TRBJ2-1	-	TGTGCCTGGAACGACAGGGAGGCTTACAATGAGCAGTTCTTC	CAWNDREAYNEQFF
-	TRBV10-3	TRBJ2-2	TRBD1	TGTGCCATCAGTGAGGGGACAGGGGACACCGGGGAGCTGTTTTTT	CAISEGTGDTGELFF
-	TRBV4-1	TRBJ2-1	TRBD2	TGCGCCAGCAGCCAACGAACTAGCGGGGGAAGGAATGAGCAGTTCTTC	CASSQRTSGGRNEQFF
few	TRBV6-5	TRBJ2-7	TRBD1	TGTGCCAGCAGTTCAACAGGGGGCGAGCAGTACTTC	CASSSTGGEQYF
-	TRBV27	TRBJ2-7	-	TGTGCCAGCAGTTTATGGCCGTCTTCCTACGAGCAGTACTTC	CASSLWPSSYEQYF
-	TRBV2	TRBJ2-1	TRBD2	TGTGCCAGCAGGCTAGCGGGGGTGTACAATGAGCAGTTCTTC	CASRLAGVYNEQFF
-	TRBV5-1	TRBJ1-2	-	TGCGCCAGCAGCTCCCGGACAACAAATGGCTACACCTTC	CASSSRTTNGYTF
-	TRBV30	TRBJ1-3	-	TGTGCCTGGAGTACCGGAGCGACTGGAAACACCATATATTTT	CAWSTGATGNTIYF
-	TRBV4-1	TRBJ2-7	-	TGCGCCAGCAGCCTTCTAAGCCACTCCTACGAGCAGTACTTC	CASSLLSHSYEQYF
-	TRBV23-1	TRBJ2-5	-	TGCGCCTCGGAGGGGGCGCGGGAGACCCAGTACTTC	CASEGARETQYF
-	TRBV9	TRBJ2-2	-	TGTGCCAGCAGCCTTCGACAGGTCGGGAACACCGGGGAGCTGTTTTTT	CASSLRQVGNTGELFF
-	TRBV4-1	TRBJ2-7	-	TGCGCCAGCAGCTCCTTCGGGCGGGGTGGCCCATACGAGCAGTACTTC	CASSSFGRGGPYEQYF
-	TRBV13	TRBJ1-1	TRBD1	TGTGCCAGCAGCTGGCCTTCGGGACAGGGGCTTCGGACTGAAGCTTTCTTT	CASSWPSGQGLRTEAFF
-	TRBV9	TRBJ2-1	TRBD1	TGTGCCAGCAGCGTAGCGCGGACAGGGATTTTCAATGAGCAGTTCTTC	CASSVARTGIFNEQFF
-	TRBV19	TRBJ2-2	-	TGTGCCAGTAGTATGGGGGACACAGGGAACACCGGGGAGCTGTTTTTT	CASSMGDTGNTGELFF
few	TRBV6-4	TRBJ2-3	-	TGTGCCAGCAGCCCACAGGGAAGCACAGATACGCAGTATTTT	CASSPQGSTDTQYF
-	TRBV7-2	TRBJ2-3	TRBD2	TGTGCCAGCAGGGGCTCTGGGACTAGCGGGGGAGGGGATACGCAGTATTTT	CASRGSGTSGGGDTQYF
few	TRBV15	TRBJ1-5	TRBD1	TGTGCCACCAGCAGAGTTCCTGGAGGGGGCGGCAATCAGCCCCAGCATTTT	CATSRVPGGGGNQPQHF
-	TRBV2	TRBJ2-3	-	TGTGCCAGCAGCTCGGACCAGGCGGGGCGGGGAGATACGCAGTATTTT	CASSSDQAGRGDTQYF
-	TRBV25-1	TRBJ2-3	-	TGTGCCAGCAGTGAACGCCCTGACAGGCCCGATACGCAGTATTTT	CASSERPDRPDTQYF
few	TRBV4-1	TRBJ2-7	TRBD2	TGCGCCAGCAGCCAAGATGTGCTAGCGGGAAGGTACGAGCAGTACTTC	CASSQDVLAGRYEQYF
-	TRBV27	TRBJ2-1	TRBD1	TGTGCCAGCACCTCCGGGACAGGGGTTAAGGGTGAGCAGTTCTTC	CASTSGTGVKGEQFF
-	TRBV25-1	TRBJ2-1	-	TGTGCCAGCAGTGAACAGGGGAGAGAGCAGTTCTTC	CASSEQGREQFF
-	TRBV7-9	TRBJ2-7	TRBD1	TGTGCCAGCAGCTCGCCTATCACCGGGACAGGGGGCCCCTACGAGCAGTACTTC	CASSSPITGTGGPYEQYF
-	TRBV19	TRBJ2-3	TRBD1	TGTGCCAGTAGTTCCGTTGGGAGACAGGGAACAGATACGCAGTATTTT	CASSSVGRQGTDTQYF
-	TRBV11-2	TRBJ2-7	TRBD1	TGTGCCAGCAGCCTGACAGGGGTCTCCTACGAGCAGTACTTC	CASSLTGVSYEQYF
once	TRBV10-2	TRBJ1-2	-	TGCGCCAGCAGAGGGGAGCTTGGAGGGTACTATGGCTACACCTTC	CASRGELGGYYGYTF
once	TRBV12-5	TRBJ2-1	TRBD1	TGTGCTAGTGTCCGGGACAGCACCTACAATGAGCAGTTCTTC	CASVRDSTYNEQFF
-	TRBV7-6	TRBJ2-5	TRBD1	TGTGCCAGCAGCTTAGGACAGGGGCCCCTCGTCCCGGAAGAGACCCAGTACTTC	CASSLGQGPLVPEETQYF